The T cell receptor beta chain described here comes from a study of cytomegalovirus exposure and HLA in healthy donors. Study results and limitations: Compared with the approximately 680-donor mean, an Asian-associated ancestry cluster reportedly had fewer N-insertions, according to a later analysis. With high specificity and sensitivity, the classifier reportedly diagnosed cytomegalovirus status. In an earlier analysis, most TCR beta V segments were productive about 87% or about 30% of the time.

In the PCR, 60 Vbeta and 13 Jbeta primers were used. Original data processing: An analysis that came later counted tens of millions of unique TCR beta chains, 10 million to 12 million shared. The method was immunoSEQ multiplex PCR; TCRdb's version includes in-frame clones alone and lacks a portion of them. That table supplies the V and J calls and clone size; D and trimming were determined from the DNA. Of a few hundred thousand clones in the sample, 75% to 80% were seen once. With respect to this clone: Its antigen is unidentified.

Trimming cost V 4 bases and J 1 base, with 14 bases left between them. The CDR3 consists of 15 residues. Germline CDR1 SGHNT, CDR2 YYREEE (reference sequence). V usage is TRBV5-4 and J usage is TRBJ1-1, with D unresolved. This receptor was taken from a man aged 18 to 30 in good health and CMV-seronegative. The sample was PBMCs. In nucleotides, the CDR3 is TGTGCCAGCAGCCATTCCTTTGGCAGGAACACTGAAGCTTTCTTT. Its translation: CASSHSFGRNTEAFF.